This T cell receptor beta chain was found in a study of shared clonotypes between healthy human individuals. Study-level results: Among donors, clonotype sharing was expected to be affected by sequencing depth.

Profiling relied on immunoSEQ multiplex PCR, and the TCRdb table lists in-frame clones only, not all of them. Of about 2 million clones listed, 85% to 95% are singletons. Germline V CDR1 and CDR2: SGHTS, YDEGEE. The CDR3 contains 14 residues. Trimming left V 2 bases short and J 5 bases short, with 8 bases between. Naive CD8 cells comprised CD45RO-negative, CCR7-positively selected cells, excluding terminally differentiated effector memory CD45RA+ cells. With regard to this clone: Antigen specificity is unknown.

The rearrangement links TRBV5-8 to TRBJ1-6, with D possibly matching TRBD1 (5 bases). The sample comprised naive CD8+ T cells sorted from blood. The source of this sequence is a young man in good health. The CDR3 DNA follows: TGTGCCAGCAGCTTCGGGGGTAATAATTCACCCCTCCACTTT. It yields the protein CASSFGGNNSPLHF.